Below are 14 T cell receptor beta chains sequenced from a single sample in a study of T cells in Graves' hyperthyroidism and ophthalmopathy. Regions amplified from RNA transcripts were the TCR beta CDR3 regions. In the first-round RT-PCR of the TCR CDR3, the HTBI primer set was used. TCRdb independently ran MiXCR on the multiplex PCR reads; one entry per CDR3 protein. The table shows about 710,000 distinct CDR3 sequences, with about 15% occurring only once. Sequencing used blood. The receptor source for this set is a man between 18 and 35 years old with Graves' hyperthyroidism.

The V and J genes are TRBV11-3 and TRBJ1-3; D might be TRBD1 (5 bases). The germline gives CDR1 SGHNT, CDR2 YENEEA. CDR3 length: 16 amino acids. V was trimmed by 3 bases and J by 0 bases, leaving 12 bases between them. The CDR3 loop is CASSFSGTVSGNTIYF. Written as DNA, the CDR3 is TGTGCCAGCAGCTTCTCCGGGACGGTCTCTGGAAACACCATATATTTT.

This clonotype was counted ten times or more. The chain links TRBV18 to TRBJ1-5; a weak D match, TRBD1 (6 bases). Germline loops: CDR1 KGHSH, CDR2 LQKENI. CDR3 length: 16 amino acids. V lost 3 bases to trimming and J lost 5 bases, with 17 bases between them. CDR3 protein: CASSPARSEGDQPQHF. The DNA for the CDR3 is TGTGCCAGCTCACCCGCTCGATCGGAGGGGGATCAGCCCCAGCATTTT.

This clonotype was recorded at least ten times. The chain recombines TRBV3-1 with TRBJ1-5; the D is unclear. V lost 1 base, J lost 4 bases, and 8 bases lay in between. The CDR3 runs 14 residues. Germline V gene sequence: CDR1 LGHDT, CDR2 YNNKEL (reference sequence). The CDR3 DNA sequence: TGTGCCAGCAGCCAAGCTTCAGGTAATCAGCCCCAGCATTTT. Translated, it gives CASSQASGNQPQHF.

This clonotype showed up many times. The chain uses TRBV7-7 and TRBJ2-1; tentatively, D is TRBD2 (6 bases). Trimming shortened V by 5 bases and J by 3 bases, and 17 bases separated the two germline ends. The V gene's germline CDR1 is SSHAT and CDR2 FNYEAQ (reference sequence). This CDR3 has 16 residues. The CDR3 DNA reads TGTGCCAGCAGCCCCCAACTAGCCCGGGTCTACAATGAGCAGTTCTTC. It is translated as CASSPQLARVYNEQFF.

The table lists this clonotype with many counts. The CDR3 nucleotides read TGTGCCAGCAGTTATGGTCCCGGGGTGGGAGCTATTGCCTACGAGCAGTACTTC. Translating gives CASSYGPGVGAIAYEQYF. The V and J genes are TRBV6-1 and TRBJ2-7; D possibly corresponds to TRBD2 (5 bases). V lost 5 bases, J lost 2 bases, and 25 bases lay in between. The CDR3 extends over 18 amino acids. The germline gives CDR1 MNHNS, CDR2 SASEGT.

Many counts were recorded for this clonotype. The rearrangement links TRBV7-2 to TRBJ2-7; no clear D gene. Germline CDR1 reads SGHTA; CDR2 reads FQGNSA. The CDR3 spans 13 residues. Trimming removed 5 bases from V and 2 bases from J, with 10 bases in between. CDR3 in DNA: TGTGCCAGCAGCCCTTCGGTGACCTACGAGCAGTACTTC. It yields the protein CASSPSVTYEQYF.

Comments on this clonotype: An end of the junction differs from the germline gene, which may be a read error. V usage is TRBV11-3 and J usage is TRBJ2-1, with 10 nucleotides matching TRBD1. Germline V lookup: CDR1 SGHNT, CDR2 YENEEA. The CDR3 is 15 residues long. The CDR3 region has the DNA TGTGCCAGCAGCCTGGGACAGGGGACGAACAATGAGCGGTTCTTC. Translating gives CASSLGQGTNNERFF.

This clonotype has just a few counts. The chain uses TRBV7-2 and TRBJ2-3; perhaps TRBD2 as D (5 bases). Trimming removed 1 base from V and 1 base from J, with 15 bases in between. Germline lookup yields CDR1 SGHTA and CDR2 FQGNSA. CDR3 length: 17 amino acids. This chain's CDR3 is CASSLVGSEDCTDTQYF. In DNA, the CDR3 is TGTGCCAGCAGCTTAGTTGGGTCCGAGGACTGCACAGATACGCAGTATTTT.

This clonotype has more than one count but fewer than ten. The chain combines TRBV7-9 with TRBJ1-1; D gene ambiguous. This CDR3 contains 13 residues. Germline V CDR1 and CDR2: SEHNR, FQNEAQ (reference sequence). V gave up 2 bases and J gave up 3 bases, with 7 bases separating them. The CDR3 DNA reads TGTGCCAGCAGCTTACTCACGGACACTGAAGCTTTCTTT. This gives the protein CASSLLTDTEAFF. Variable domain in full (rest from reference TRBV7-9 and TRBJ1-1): DTGVSQNPRHKITKRGQNVTFRCDPISEHNRLYWYRQTLGQGPEFLTYFQNEAQLEKSRLLSDRFSAERPKGSFSTLEIQRTEQGDSAMYLCASSLLTDTEAFFGQGTRLTVV.

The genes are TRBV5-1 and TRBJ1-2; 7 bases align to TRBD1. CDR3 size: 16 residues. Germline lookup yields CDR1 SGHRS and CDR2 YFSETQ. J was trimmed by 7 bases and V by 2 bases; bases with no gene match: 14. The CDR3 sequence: CASSFPQGIDGGGYTF. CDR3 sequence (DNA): TGCGCCAGCAGCTTCCCACAGGGGATTGATGGAGGTGGCTACACCTTC.

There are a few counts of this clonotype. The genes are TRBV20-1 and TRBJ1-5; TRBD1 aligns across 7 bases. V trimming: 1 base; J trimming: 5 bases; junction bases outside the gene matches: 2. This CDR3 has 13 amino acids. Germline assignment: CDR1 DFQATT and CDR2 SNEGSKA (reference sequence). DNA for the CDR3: TGCAGTGCTAGAGTTACAGGGGATCAGCCCCAGCATTTT. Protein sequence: CSARVTGDQPQHF.

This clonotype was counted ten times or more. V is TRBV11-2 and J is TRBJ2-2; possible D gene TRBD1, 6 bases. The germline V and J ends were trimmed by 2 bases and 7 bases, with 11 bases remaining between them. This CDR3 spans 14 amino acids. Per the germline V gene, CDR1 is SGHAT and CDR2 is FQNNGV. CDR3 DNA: TGTGCCAGCAGCTTAACAGGGCTCATCGGGGAGCTGTTTTTT. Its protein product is CASSLTGLIGELFF.

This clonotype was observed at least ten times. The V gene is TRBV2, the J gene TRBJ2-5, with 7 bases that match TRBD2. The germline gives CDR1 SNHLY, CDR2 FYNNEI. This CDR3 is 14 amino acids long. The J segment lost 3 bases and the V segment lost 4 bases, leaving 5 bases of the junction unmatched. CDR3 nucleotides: TGTGCCAGCAGTGTGGGAGGGTTGGAAGAGACCCAGTACTTC. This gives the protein CASSVGGLEETQYF.

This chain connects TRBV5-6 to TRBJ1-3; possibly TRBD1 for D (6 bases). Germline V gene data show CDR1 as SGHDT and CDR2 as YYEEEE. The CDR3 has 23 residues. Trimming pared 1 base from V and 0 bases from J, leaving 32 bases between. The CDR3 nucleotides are TGTGCCAGCAGCTTGCTAGGTGGTGTACCTATGCACGGGACACATCTCTCTGGAAACACCATATATTTT. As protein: CASSLLGGVPMHGTHLSGNTIYF.